This T cell receptor beta chain was identified during a study of beta chain features in type 1 diabetes. This clone was seen a few times. Isolated RNA was reverse transcribed in full, so expressed TCRB transcripts were sequenced. Repertoires were generated with immunoSEQ multiplex PCR, while TCRdb's copy carries only in-frame clones and drops some. The profile shows 390,000 or so clones, approximately 13% of them singletons. CDR3 size: 13 residues. Germline-derived CDR1 and CDR2 are MDHEN and SYDVKM. V lost 5 bases and J lost 6, with 10 bases in between. The TCR sequence derives from a man younger than 45 in good health. This chain uses TRBV28 with TRBJ2-2, with D perhaps matching TRBD2 (5 bases). What was sequenced was naive CD4+ T cells from blood. CDR3 residues: CASSPGVAGELFF. CDR3 in DNA: TGTGCCAGCAGTCCCGGGGTGGCCGGGGAGCTGTTTTTT.